This T cell receptor beta chain was retrieved from a study of OX40 agonist ivuxolimab in advanced cancers. Method: immunoSEQ multiplex PCR; TCRdb's copy keeps in-frame clones and lacks some. The repertoire holds fewer than 70,000 clones, with approximately 85% as singletons. The receptor was derived from an adult with an advanced solid tumor such as melanoma, head and neck, liver or kidney cancer. Specimen: CD4+ or CD8+ T cells sorted from blood, collected in a trial of the OX40 agonist ivuxolimab.

The CDR3 DNA reads as TGTGCCAGCAGCCCTGAGCGCTCCTACGAGCAGTACTTC. Its translation: CASSPERSYEQYF. The chain uses TRBV7-9 and TRBJ2-7; D uncertain. CDR3 length equals 13 residues. Germline V lookup: CDR1 SEHNR, CDR2 FQNEAQ (reference sequence). Trimming removed 5 bases from V and 0 bases from J, with 8 bases in between.